Given below is one T cell receptor beta chain in context. The antigen is unknown. The sample belongs to a study of T cell responses to AZD1222 COVID-19 vaccine. About the research overall: Combined were second doses at about 4 or about 12 weeks.

Study-wide results and limits: Sampling that yielded the repertoires occurred only after the peak T cell response.

Unmatched junction bases numbered 10, after V lost 7 bases and J lost 3 bases. CDR1 SQVTM and CDR2 ANQGSEA come from the germline V gene. The CDR3 loop spans 15 amino acids. Generated by immunoSEQ multiplex PCR, the TCRdb table keeps only in-frame clones and is missing some. This sample yields 110,000 or so clones, of which more than 70% are seen a single time; about 3% belongs to the top ten. The sample here was peripheral blood, taken on day 0 of AZD1222 vaccination. This chain links TRBV29-1 with TRBJ2-2; 8 bases agree with TRBD1. This clonotype was obtained from an adult in good health. This CDR3 is CSAQRGTGYTGELFF. The CDR3 DNA follows: TGCAGCGCCCAAAGGGGGACAGGATACACCGGGGAGCTGTTTTTT.